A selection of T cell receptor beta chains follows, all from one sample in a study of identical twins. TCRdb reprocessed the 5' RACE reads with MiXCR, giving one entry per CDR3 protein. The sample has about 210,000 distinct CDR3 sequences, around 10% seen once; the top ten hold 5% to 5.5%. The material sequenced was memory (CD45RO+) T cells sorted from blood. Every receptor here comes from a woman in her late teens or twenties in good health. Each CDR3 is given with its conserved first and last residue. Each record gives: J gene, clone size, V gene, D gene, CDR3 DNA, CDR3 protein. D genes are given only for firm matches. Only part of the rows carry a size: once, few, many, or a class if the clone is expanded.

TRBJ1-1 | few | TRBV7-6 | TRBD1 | TGTGCCAGCAGCTTAGCACAGGGGGCCCCTGAAGCTTTCTTT | CASSLAQGAPEAFF
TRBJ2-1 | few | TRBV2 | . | TGTGCCAGCACCGGGGAAGATGAGCAGTTCTTC | CASTGEDEQFF
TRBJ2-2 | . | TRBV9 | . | TGTGCCAGCAGGAAAGTCGCCGGGGAGCTGTTTTTT | CASRKVAGELFF
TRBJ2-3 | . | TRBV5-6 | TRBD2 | TGTGCCAGCAGCTTGGGAGTAGCGGGGGGGCAGGATACGCAGTATTTT | CASSLGVAGGQDTQYF
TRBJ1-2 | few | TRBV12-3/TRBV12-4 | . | TGTGCCAGCAGTTTAGCGCCTCCCTCGCGCGGGGATGGCTACACCTTC | CASSLAPPSRGDGYTF
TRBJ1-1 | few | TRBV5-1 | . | TGCGCCAGCAGCTTTCTAGGGGCTCGTAACACTGAAGCTTTCTTT | CASSFLGARNTEAFF
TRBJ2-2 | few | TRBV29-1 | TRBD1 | TGCAGCGTTCTGGACAGGACCAACACCGGGGAGCTGTTTTTT | CSVLDRTNTGELFF
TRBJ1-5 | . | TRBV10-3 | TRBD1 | TGTGCCATCAGTGTACAGGGGCTCAATCAGCCCCAGCATTTT | CAISVQGLNQPQHF
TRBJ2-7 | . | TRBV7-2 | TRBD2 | TGTGCCAGCAGCCAGAGGATAGCGGGAGGAAGCCACGAGCAGTACTTC | CASSQRIAGGSHEQYF
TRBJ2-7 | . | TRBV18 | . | TGTGCCAGCTCCGTCGGAGGGGGCAACGAGCAGTACTTC | CASSVGGGNEQYF
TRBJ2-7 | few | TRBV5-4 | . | TGTGCCAGCAGATCGGCGGGGCACTACGAGCAGTACTTC | CASRSAGHYEQYF
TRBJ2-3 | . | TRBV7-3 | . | TGTGCCAGCAGCTTAAGTACGCACACAGATACGCAGTATTTT | CASSLSTHTDTQYF
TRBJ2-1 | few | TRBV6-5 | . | TGTGCCAGCAGTTACTCTCAGGGTTACAATGAGCAGTTCTTC | CASSYSQGYNEQFF
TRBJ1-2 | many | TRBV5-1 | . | TGCGCCAGCAGCACAGTTGGGCTGGATGGCTACACCTTC | CASSTVGLDGYTF
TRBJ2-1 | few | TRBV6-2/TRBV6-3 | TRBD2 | TGTGCCAGCAGTTACGGGACTAGCGGTTACAATGAGCAGTTCTTC | CASSYGTSGYNEQFF
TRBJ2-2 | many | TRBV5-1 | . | TGCGCCAGCAGCTTGGCCGTCGGAACTAGGAACACCGGGGAGCTGTTTTTT | CASSLAVGTRNTGELFF
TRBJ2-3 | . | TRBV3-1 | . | TGTGCCAGCAGCCAAGGTCGGAGCAGGGCTTCAGACACAGATACGCAGTATTTT | CASSQGRSRASDTDTQYF
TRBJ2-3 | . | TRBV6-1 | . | TGTGCCAGCAGTAAGAAGGTAGCATCAGATACGCAGTATTTT | CASSKKVASDTQYF
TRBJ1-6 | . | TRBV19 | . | TGTGCCAGTTCGATCTTCAGGGCTGATTCACCCCTCCACTTT | CASSIFRADSPLHF
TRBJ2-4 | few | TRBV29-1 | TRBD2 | TGCAGCGTGAGGGAGGGGCCCTACATTCAGTACTTC | CSVREGPYIQYF
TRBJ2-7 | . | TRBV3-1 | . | TGTGCCAGCAGCCAAGTATTCAGCTACGAGCAGTACTTC | CASSQVFSYEQYF
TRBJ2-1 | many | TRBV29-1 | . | TGCAGCGTGGTATCCTACAATGAGCAGTTCTTC | CSVVSYNEQFF
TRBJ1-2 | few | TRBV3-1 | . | TGTGCCAGCAGCCAAGACCGGGGGGGCGGCTACTATGGCTACACCTTC | CASSQDRGGGYYGYTF
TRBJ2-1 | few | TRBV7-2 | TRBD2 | TGTGCCAGCAGCTTCGGGCTAGCGGGGGGCAGGAGATTCTCCTACAATGAGCAGTTCTTC | CASSFGLAGGRRFSYNEQFF
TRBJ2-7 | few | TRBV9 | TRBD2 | TGTGCCAGCAGCGTTGGGGTTCTAGCGGGTTCCTACGAGCAGTACTTC | CASSVGVLAGSYEQYF
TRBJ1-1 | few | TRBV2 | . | TGTGCCAGCCGGGACACTTACACTGAAGCTTTCTTT | CASRDTYTEAFF
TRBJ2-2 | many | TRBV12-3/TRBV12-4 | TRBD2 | TGTGCCAGCAGCGGTCCTAGCGGGGTGATCGGGGAGCTGTTTTTT | CASSGPSGVIGELFF
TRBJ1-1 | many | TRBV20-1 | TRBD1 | TGCAGTGCTAGTACAAGTGGGACAGGGACCACTGAAGCTTTCTTT | CSASTSGTGTTEAFF
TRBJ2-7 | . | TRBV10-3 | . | TGTGCCATCAGTGTGGCCGGGCACGAGCAGTACTTC | CAISVAGHEQYF
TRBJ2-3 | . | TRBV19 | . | TGTGCCAGTAGTATAGATCGGGCCAGCACAGATACGCAGTATTTT | CASSIDRASTDTQYF
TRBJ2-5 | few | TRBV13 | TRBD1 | TGTGCCAGCAACTCCGGACAGGCGAGAACGGAGACCCAGTACTTC | CASNSGQARTETQYF
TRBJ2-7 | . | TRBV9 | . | TGTGCCAGCAGCGCGCAGGAGAGCCCATACTACGAGCAGTACTTC | CASSAQESPYYEQYF
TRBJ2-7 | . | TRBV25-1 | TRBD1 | TGTGCCAGCAGTGAGCCCGGGACAGGGACCTACGAGCAGTACTTC | CASSEPGTGTYEQYF
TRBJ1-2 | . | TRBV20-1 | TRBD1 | TGCAGTGCTAGAGTGTTTAGGACAGGCAGCTATGGCTACACCTTC | CSARVFRTGSYGYTF
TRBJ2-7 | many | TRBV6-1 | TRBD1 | TGTGCCAGCAGTCCCAGGGGACAGGGAGTGTCCTACGAGCAGTACTTC | CASSPRGQGVSYEQYF
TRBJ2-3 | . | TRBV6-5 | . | TGTGCCAGCAGTTACGATCGGGACTCAGGAAATCGGGCGCAGTATTTT | CASSYDRDSGNRAQYF
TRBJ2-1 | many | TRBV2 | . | TGTGCCAGCAGGGGGGCCTACAATGAGCAGTTCTTC | CASRGAYNEQFF
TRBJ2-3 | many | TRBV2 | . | TGTGCCAGCAGAGAGGGAGGCACAGATACGCAGTATTTT | CASREGGTDTQYF
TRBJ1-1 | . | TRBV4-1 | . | TGCGCCAGCAGCCAAGTGGTAGGGAGGAAGGCTGAAGCTTTCTTT | CASSQVVGRKAEAFF
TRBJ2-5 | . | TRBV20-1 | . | TGCAGTGGTCATGCAGGGTTTGAAGAGACCCAGTACTTC | CSGHAGFEETQYF
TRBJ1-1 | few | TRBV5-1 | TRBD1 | TGCGCCAGCAGCGAGGGGACAGGGAACACTGAAGCTTTCTTT | CASSEGTGNTEAFF
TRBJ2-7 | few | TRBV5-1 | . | TGCGCCAGCAGCTTGGCGGCGGGGTCCTACGAGCAGTACTTC | CASSLAAGSYEQYF
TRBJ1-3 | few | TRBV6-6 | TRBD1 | TGTGCCAGCAGAAAGACAGGGGGAAACACCATATATTTT | CASRKTGGNTIYF
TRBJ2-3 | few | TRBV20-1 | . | TGCAGTGCTAGACACCTCGTTTCTATTGCTCGCACAGATACGCAGTATTTT | CSARHLVSIARTDTQYF
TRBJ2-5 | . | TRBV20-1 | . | TGCAGTGCAGCGACCCCAGAGACCCAGTACTTC | CSAATPETQYF
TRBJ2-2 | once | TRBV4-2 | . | TGTGCCAGCAGCCACGTAGCGAGGGGTAGCACCGGGGAGCTGTTTTTT | CASSHVARGSTGELFF
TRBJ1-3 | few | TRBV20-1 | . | TGCAGTGCTAGAGATGAAAGCAACACCATATATTTT | CSARDESNTIYF
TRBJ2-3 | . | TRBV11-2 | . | TGTGCCAGCAGCTTGATGTTGGGAGGGGGGCCCGCAGATACGCAGTATTTT | CASSLMLGGGPADTQYF